This T cell receptor beta chain appears in the sequencing data of a study of post-analysis software for immune sequencing data. Whole-study results and caveats: Among five TRBV segments more frequent in patients than controls were TRBV5-6, TRBV5-1 and TRBV20-1. Comparison with controls showed significantly lower normalized Chao1 diversity in multiple sclerosis patients.

This clonotype came up a few times. Antigen: not known. The V end was cut by 2 bases, the J end by 0 bases, with 16 bases between. Germline V gene data show CDR1 as MGHDK and CDR2 as SYGVNS. The CDR3 sequence is 17 residues long. Unique molecular identifiers were carried by the TCR beta cDNA libraries. TCRdb recomputed calls from the PCR reads with MiXCR, one row per CDR3 protein. The sample includes 450,000 to 650,000 distinct CDR3 sequences, 44% of them seen just once. The TCR comes from a girl aged 10 to 17 with multiple sclerosis. The rearrangement links TRBV25-1 to TRBJ1-1; tentatively, D is TRBD1 (5 bases). The sequenced sample consisted of blood. The CDR3: CASSEQIGKGMNTEAFF. Here the CDR3 DNA reads TGTGCCAGCAGTGAACAAATTGGAAAGGGGATGAACACTGAAGCTTTCTTT.